This TCR beta chain was retrieved from a study of T-cell memory formation after mild COVID-19. Study-wide findings and caveats: There was a balanced CD4/CD8 profile in clones contracting day 15 to 85, and later expanders leaned CD4+.

This CDR3 is built from 12 residues. Trimming took 6 bases from V and 4 from J; bases not matched to a gene: 2. Germline-derived CDR1 and CDR2 are SQVTM and ANQGSEA. Libraries for TCRalpha and TCRbeta carried sample barcodes and unique molecular identifiers via 5'RACE. MiXCR, applied by TCRdb to the 5' RACE reads, yields one record per CDR3 protein. Seen here are hundreds of thousands of distinct CDR3 sequences, 20% observed once, and the top ten hold 7.5% to 9.5%. As concerns this clonotype: No antigen is known for it.

This TCR was recovered from an adult woman who had mild COVID-19 (a few samples of this study predate the infection). Cell type and time point are not known. Sequences were obtained from PBMCs or a T cell subset sorted from them (not recorded which). The chain is built from TRBV29-1 and TRBJ1-2; TRBD1 agrees at 10 bases. CDR3 coding DNA: TGCAGCGTGGGGACAGGGGCCTATGGCTACACCTTC. Encoded protein: CSVGTGAYGYTF.